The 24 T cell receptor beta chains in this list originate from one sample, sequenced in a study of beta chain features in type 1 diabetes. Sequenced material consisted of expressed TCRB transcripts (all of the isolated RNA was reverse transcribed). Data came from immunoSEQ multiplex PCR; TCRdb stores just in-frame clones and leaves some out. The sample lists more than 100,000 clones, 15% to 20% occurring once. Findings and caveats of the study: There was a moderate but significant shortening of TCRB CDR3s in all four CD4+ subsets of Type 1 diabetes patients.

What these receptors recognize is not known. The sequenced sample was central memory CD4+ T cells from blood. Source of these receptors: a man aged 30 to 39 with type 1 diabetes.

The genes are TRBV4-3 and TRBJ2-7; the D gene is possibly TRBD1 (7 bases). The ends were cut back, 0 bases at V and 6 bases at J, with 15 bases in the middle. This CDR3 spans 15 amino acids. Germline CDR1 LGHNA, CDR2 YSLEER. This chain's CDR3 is CASSQDPRGAREQYF. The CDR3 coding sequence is TGCGCCAGCAGCCAAGATCCCAGGGGGGCGCGCGAGCAGTACTTC.

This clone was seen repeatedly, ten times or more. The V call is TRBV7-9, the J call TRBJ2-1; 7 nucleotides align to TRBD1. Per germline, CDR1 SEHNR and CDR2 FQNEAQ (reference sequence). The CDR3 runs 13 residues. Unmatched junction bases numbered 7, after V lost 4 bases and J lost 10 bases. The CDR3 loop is CASSSTGNGEQFF. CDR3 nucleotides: TGTGCCAGCAGCTCGACAGGGAATGGCGAGCAGTTCTTC.

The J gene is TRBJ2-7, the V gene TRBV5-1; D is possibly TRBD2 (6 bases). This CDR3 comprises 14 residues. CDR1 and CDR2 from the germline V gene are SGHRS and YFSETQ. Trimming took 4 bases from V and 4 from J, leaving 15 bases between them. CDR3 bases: TGCGCCAGCAGCACCGGGAGCCCAATTTACGAGCAGTACTTC. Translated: CASSTGSPIYEQYF.

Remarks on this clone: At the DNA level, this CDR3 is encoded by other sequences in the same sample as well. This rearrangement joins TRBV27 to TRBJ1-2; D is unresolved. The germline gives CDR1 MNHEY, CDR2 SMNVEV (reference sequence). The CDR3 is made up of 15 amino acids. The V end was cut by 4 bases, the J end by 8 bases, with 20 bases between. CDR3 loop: CASSSLLGPAGGYTF. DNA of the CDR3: TGTGCCAGCAGTTCCCTGCTTGGACCAGCTGGGGGCTACACCTTC.

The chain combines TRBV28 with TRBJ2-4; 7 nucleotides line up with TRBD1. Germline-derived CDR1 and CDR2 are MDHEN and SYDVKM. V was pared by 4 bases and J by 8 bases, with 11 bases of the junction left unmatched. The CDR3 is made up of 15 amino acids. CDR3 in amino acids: CASSSSDRAIDIQYF. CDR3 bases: TGTGCCAGCAGTTCTTCCGACAGGGCCATCGACATTCAGTACTTC.

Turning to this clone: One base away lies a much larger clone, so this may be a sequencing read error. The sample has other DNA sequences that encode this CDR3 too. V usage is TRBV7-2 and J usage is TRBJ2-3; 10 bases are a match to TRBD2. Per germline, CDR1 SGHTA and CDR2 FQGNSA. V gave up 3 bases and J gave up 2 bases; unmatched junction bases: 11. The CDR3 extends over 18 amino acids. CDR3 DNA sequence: TGTGCCAGCAGCTTCGGCTCTAGCGGGGGATCAAACACAGATACGCAGTATTTT. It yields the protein CASSFGSSGGSNTDTQYF.

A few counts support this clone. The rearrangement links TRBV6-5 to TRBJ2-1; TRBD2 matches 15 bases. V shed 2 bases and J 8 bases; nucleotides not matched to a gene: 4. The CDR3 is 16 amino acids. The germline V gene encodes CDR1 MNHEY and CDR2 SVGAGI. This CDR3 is CASSYGLAGGPHEQFF. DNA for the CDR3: TGTGCCAGCAGTTACGGACTAGCGGGGGGGCCCCATGAGCAGTTCTTC.

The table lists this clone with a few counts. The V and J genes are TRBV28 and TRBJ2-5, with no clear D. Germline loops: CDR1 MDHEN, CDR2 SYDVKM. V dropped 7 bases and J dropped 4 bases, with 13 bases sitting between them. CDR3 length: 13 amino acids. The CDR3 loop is CASTLRARETQYF. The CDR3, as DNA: TGTGCCAGCACCCTTAGGGCTCGAGAGACCCAGTACTTC.

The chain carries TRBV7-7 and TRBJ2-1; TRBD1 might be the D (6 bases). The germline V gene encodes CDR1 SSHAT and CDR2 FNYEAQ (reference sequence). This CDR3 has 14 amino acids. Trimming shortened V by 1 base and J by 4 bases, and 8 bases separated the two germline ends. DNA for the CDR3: TGTGCCAGCAGCTTAGGGACAGCTTACAATGAGCAGTTCTTC. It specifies CASSLGTAYNEQFF.

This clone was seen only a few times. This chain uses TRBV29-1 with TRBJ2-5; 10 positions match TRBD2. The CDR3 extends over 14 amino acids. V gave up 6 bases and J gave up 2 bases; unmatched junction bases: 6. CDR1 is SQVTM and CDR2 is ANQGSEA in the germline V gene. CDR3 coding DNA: TGCAGCGTGGACGGACTAGCGGCTCAAGAGACCCAGTACTTC. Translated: CSVDGLAAQETQYF.

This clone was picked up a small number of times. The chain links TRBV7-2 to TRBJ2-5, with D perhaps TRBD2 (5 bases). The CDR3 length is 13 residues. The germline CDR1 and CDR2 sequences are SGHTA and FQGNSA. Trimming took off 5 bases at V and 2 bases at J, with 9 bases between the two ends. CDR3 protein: CASSPGSQETQYF. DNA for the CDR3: TGTGCCAGCAGCCCTGGGAGTCAAGAGACCCAGTACTTC.

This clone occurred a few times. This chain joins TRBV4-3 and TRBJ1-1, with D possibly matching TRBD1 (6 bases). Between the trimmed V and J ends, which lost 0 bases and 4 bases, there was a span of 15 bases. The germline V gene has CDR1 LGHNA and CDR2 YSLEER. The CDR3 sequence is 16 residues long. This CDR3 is CASSQDLQGLGTEAFF. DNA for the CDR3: TGCGCCAGCAGCCAAGACCTACAGGGTTTGGGCACTGAAGCTTTCTTT.

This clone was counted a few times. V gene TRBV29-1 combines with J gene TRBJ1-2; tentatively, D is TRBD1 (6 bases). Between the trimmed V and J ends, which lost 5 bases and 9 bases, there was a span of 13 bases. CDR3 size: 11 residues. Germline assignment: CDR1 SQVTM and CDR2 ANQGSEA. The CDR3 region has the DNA TGCAGCGTTCTGTCAGGGGATCGCTACACCTTC. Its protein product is CSVLSGDRYTF.

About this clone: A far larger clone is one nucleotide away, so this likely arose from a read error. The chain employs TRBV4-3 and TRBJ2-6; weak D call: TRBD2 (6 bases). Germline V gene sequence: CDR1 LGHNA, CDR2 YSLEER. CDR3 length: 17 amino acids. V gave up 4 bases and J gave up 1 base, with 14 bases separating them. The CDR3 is CASSPGAGSSGANVLTF. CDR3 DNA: TGCGCCAGCAGCCCAGGCGCGGGGAGTTCTGGGGCCAACGTCCTGACTTTC.

This CDR3 reads CASSLDRSSSYNEQFF. DNA for the CDR3: TGTGCCAGCAGCTTGGATCGAAGCAGCTCCTACAATGAGCAGTTCTTC. V usage is TRBV5-4 and J usage is TRBJ2-1; D ambiguous. From germline, CDR1 is SGHNT and CDR2 YYREEE (reference sequence). This CDR3 region has 16 residues. V was shortened by 0 bases and J by 0 bases, with 10 bases between the two germline ends.

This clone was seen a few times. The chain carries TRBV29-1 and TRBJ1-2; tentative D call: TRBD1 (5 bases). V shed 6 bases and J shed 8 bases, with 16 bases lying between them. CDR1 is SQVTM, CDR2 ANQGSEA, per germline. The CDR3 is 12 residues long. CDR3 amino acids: CSVATIRDGYTF. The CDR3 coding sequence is TGCAGCGTCGCAACGATCAGGGACGGCTACACCTTC.

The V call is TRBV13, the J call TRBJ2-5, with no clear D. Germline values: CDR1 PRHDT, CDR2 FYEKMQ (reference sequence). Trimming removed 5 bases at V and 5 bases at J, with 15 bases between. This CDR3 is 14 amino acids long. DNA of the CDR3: TGTGCCAGCAGCACGACCGCTACGCAGGAGACCCAGTACTTC. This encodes CASSTTATQETQYF.

The CDR3 coding sequence is TGTGCCAGCAGGGGTGGACAGGTCAACACTGAAGCTTTCTTT. Protein: CASRGGQVNTEAFF. V is TRBV2 and J is TRBJ1-1, with 7 bases lining up with TRBD1. Germline V gene lookup returns CDR1 SNHLY and CDR2 FYNNEI. Losses at the gene ends were 6 bases for V and 2 bases for J; bases not matched to a gene: 6. The CDR3 is 14 residues long.

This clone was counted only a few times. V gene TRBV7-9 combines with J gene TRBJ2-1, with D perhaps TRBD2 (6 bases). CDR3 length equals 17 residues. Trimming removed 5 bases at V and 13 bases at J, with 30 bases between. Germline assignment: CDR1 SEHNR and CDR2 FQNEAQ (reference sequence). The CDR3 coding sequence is TGTGCCAGCAGCGGCGGAGGGGCCCCTAAAGGGTACAACAAACAGTTCTTC. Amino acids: CASSGGGAPKGYNKQFF.

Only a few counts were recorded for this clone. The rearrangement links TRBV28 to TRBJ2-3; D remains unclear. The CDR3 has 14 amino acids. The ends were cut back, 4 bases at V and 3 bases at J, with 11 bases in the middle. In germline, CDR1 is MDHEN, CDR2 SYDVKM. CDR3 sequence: CASSSPGRTDTQYF. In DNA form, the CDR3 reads TGTGCCAGCAGTTCACCCGGCCGAACAGATACGCAGTATTTT.

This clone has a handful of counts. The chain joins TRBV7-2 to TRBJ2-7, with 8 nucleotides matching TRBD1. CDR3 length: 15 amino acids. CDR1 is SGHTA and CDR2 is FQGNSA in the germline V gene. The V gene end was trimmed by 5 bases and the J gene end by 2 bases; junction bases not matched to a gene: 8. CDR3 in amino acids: CASSPPGQAPYEQYF. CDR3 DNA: TGTGCCAGCAGCCCCCCGGGACAGGCCCCCTACGAGCAGTACTTC.

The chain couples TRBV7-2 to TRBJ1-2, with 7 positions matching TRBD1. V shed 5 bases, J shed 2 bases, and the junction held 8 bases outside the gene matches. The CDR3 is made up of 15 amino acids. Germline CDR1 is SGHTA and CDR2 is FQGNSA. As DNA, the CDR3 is TGTGCCAGCAGCGGCAACAGGGGATTGAACTATGGCTACACCTTC. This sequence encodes CASSGNRGLNYGYTF.

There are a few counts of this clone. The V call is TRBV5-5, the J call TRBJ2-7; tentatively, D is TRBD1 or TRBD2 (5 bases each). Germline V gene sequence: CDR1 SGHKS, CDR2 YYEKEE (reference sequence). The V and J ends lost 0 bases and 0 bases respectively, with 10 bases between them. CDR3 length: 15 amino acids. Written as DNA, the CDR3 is TGTGCCAGCAGCTTGGTGGCAGGGAGCTCCTACGAGCAGTACTTC. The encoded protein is CASSLVAGSSYEQYF.

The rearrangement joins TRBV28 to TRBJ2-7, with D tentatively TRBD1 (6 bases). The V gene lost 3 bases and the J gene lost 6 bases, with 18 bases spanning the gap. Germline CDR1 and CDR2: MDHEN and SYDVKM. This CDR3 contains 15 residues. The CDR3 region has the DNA TGTGCCAGCAGTTTGAGCAGGGGCTCGATCGGCGAGCAGTACTTC. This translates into CASSLSRGSIGEQYF.